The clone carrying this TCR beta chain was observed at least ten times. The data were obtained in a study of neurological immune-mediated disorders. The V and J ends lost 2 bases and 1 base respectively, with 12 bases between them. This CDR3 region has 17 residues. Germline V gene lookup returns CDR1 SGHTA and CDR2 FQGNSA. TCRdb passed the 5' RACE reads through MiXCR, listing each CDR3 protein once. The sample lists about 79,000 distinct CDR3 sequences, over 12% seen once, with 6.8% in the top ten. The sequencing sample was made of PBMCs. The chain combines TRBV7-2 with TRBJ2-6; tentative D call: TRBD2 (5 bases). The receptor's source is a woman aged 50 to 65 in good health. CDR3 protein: CASSLSSGISGANVLTF. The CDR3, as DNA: TGTGCCAGCAGCTTATCATCGGGGATTTCTGGGGCCAACGTCCTGACTTTC.